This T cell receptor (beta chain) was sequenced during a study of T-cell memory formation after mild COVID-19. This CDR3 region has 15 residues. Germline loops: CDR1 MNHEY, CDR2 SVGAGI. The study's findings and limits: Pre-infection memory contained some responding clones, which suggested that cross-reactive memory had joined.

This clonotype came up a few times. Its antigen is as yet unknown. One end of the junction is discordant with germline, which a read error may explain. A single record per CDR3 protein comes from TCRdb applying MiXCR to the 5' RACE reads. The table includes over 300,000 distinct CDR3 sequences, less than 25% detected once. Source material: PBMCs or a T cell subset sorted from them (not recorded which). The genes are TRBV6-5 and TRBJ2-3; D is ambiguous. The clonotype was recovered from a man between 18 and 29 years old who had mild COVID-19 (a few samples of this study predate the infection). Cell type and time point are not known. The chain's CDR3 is CASSPKAVSTDAQYF. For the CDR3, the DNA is TGTGCCAGCAGCCCCAAAGCCGTAAGCACAGATGCGCAGTATTTT.